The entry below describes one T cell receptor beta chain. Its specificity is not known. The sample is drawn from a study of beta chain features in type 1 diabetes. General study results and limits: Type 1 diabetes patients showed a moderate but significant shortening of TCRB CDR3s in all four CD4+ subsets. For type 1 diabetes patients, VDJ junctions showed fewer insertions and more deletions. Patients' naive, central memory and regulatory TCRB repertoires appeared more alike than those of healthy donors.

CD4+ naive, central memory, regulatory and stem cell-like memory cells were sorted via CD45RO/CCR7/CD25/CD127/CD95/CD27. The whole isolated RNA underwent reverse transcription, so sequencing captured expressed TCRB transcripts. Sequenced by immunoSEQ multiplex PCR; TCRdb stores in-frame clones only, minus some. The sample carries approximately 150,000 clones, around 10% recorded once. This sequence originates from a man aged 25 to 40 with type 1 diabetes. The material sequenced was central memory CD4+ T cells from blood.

This chain's CDR3 is CASSAIPGGRETQYF. As DNA, the CDR3 is TGTGCCAGCAGCGCAATACCCGGGGGAAGAGAGACCCAGTACTTC. The chain is built from TRBV7-9 and TRBJ2-5; the D gene is possibly TRBD2 (6 bases). Germline V gene lookup returns CDR1 SEHNR and CDR2 FQNEAQ (reference sequence). The CDR3 loop spans 15 amino acids. Trimming stripped 5 bases from V and 4 bases from J, with 17 bases between.